This T cell receptor beta chain was captured in a study of T cell clonality in common variable immunodeficiency. Trimming at V came to 1 base and at J to 4 bases, leaving 1 base not matched to a gene. CDR3 size: 14 residues. Germline CDR1 is LNHDA and CDR2 is SQIVND (reference sequence). Both groups were predominantly of Caucasian heritage. CVID subjects had received replacement immunoglobulin for at least one year. Study conclusions and caveats: In common variable immunodeficiency, TCR beta chains reportedly carried fewer deletions and N-nucleotide insertions. CVID patient heterogeneity limited repertoire-clinical complication correlations.

This clone was seen only a few times. Antigen specificity is unknown. The read terminates 3 residues ahead of where the CDR3 ends, so the germline J gene completes it. Only in-frame clones appear in the TCRdb table, and some are missing; sequencing was by immunoSEQ multiplex PCR. This sample comprises about 19,000 clones, none seen once only. The V call is TRBV19, the J call TRBJ2-5, with TRBD1 matching over 9 bases. The source is a human donor with common variable immunodeficiency. Sequenced input: peripheral blood mononuclear cells. CDR3 DNA, as far as it was read: TGTGCCAGTAGTATAGGACAGGGGGGAGAGACC. It specifies CASSIGQGGET. The complete CDR3 sequence is CASSIGQGGETQYF.